This T cell receptor beta chain is from a study of cytotoxic CD8 clonotypes in ibrutinib-treated CLL. Whole-study context: Results showed some 25 partial and 2 complete responses; following median around six years, 14 remained remitted, about twelve advanced.

Clones were sequenced by immunoSEQ multiplex PCR, and TCRdb holds only the in-frame ones, with some missing. The sample records nearly 300,000 clones, more than 70% being singletons. CDR3 length equals 14 residues. The ends lost 4 bases at V and 5 bases at J; junction bases unmatched: 5. Looked up from germline, CDR1 is MGHRA and CDR2 is YSYEKL. The receptor was derived from a human donor with chronic lymphocytic leukemia. The starting material was PBMCs, obtained at disease progression, from a patient treated with ibrutinib. V is TRBV4-1 and J is TRBJ2-5; TRBD1 matches 9 bases. In DNA, the CDR3 is TGCGCCAGCAGCCTCCGGGACAGGGAGGAGACCCAGTACTTC. Translating gives CASSLRDREETQYF.